Shown below are 7 T cell receptor beta chains from a single sample sequenced in a study of Ad26.COV2.S vaccination and SARS-CoV-2 variants. Here immunoSEQ multiplex PCR was the method, and the copy in TCRdb shows in-frame clones only, minus some. The sample records roughly 350,000 clones, about 87% being singletons. As to treatment: roughly 20 received Ad26.COV2.S at low or high dose, single or two shots; about 5 received placebo; per-sample allocation not given. It was on day 63 after the first vaccine or placebo injection that samples were taken. Sample: peripheral blood, taken in a trial of Ad26.COV2.S vaccine versus placebo. Every receptor here comes from a person between 18 and 59 years old who received the Ad26.COV2.S COVID-19 vaccine or a placebo.

The V call is TRBV5-6, the J call TRBJ2-2, with 8 bases lining up with TRBD1. The CDR3 runs 16 residues. Trimming at V came to 4 bases and at J to 1 base, leaving 6 bases not matched to a gene. The germline V gene has CDR1 SGHDT and CDR2 YYEEEE. The CDR3 DNA reads TGTGCCAGCAGCGTGACAGGGGAGTGGAACACCGGGGAGCTGTTTTTT. Amino acids: CASSVTGEWNTGELFF.

In this sample, this clone turned up once. This chain joins TRBV21-1 and TRBJ2-3; the table's TRBD2 call for D was not verified on the DNA. TRBV21-1 is shown as a pseudogene. The CDR3 contains 14 residues. The CDR3 reads CASSKLAGPDTQYF. CDR3 nucleotide sequence: TGTGCCAGCAGCAAACTAGCGGGCCCAGATACGCAGTATTTT.

This chain joins TRBV27 and TRBJ1-4; 7 bases fit TRBD1. The CDR3 extends over 15 amino acids. Per germline, CDR1 MNHEY and CDR2 SMNVEV (reference sequence). Unmatched junction bases numbered 4, after V lost 4 bases and J lost 2 bases. This CDR3 is CASSYKGATNEKLFF. The CDR3, as DNA: TGTGCCAGCAGTTACAAGGGGGCGACTAATGAAAAACTGTTTTTT.

The V and J genes are TRBV19 and TRBJ2-7; tentative D call: TRBD2 (5 bases). This CDR3 contains 12 residues. In germline, CDR1 is LNHDA, CDR2 SQIVND (reference sequence). V was clipped by 7 bases and J by 6 bases, with 13 bases between them. The CDR3 coding sequence is TGTGCCAGTAAGGAGCGCGAGGGCGAGCAGTACTTC. Translation: CASKEREGEQYF.

This clone was seen only a few times. The chain employs TRBV12-3 or TRBV12-4 and TRBJ2-7; no clear D gene. The V gene lost 5 bases and the J gene lost 0 bases, with 8 bases spanning the gap. This CDR3 contains 13 residues. CDR3 bases: TGTGCCAGCAGTCCCGGGCCCTCCTACGAGCAGTACTTC. Protein product: CASSPGPSYEQYF.

This chain joins TRBV4-3 and TRBJ2-5, with TRBD1 identical over 9 bases. V dropped 3 bases and J dropped 1; count of bases not matched to a gene: 6. The CDR3 is 16 amino acids. Germline CDR1 LGHNA, CDR2 YSLEER. This CDR3 is CASSQGNRGLQETQYF. The DNA of the CDR3 is TGCGCCAGCAGCCAGGGGAACAGGGGGCTCCAAGAGACCCAGTACTTC.

This chain joins TRBV19 and TRBJ1-3; D not certain. The ends were cut back, 5 bases at V and 1 base at J, with 9 bases in the middle. The germline gives CDR1 LNHDA, CDR2 SQIVND (reference sequence). The CDR3 is made up of 14 amino acids. The CDR3, as DNA: TGTGCCAGTAGTTCAAGGCCTTCTGGAAACACCATATATTTT. Translated, it gives CASSSRPSGNTIYF. Looking up the rest from reference TRBV19 and TRBJ1-3 gives the full variable domain: DGGITQSPKYLFRKEGQNVTLSCEQNLNHDAMYWYRQDPGQGLRLIYYSQIVNDFQKGDIAEGYSVSREKKESFPLTVTSAQKNPTAFYLCASSSRPSGNTIYFGEGSWLTVV.